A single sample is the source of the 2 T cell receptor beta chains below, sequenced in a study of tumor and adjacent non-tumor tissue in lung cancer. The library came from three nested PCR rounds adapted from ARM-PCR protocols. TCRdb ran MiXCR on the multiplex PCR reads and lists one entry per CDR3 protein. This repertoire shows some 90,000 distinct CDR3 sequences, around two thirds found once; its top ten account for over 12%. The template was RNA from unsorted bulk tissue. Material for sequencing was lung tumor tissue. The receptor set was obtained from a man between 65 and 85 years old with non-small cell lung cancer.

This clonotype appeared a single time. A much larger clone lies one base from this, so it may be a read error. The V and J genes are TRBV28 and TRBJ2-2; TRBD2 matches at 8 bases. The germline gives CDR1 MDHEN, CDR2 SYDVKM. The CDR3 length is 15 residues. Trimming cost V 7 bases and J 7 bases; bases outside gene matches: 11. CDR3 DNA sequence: TGTGCCAGCACCCTTGGCGGGAGGCATATCGGGGAGCTGTTTTTT. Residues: CASTLGGRHIGELFF.

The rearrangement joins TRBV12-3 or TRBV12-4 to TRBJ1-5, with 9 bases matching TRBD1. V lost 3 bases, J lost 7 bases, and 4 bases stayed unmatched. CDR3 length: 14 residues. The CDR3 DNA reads TGTGCCAGCAGTTTTTGGACAGGGGTCCAGCCCCAGCATTTT. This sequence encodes CASSFWTGVQPQHF.